The following is a TCR beta chain sequence with its context. The sample comes from a study of Ad26.COV2.S vaccination and SARS-CoV-2 variants. This table comes from immunoSEQ multiplex PCR, and its TCRdb copy is limited to in-frame clones, with some not included. The sample holds roughly 300,000 clones, 88% seen once. Treatment here: about 20 received Ad26.COV2.S at low or high dose, single or two shots; roughly five received placebo; per-sample allocation not given. It was on day 63 after the first vaccine or placebo injection that samples were taken. This material consisted of peripheral blood, taken in a trial of Ad26.COV2.S vaccine versus placebo. The clonotype comes from a person aged 18 to 65 who received the Ad26.COV2.S COVID-19 vaccine or a placebo.

As DNA, the CDR3 is TGTGCCAGCAGTGAAGACAGTCAAGAGACCCAGTACTTC. Protein: CASSEDSQETQYF. The chain uses TRBV25-1 and TRBJ2-5; D is possibly TRBD1 (5 bases). With 2 bases removed from V and 2 bases from J, the gap between germline ends came to 6 bases. Looked up from germline, CDR1 is MGHDK and CDR2 is SYGVNS. The CDR3 has 13 amino acids.